This note documents a single T cell receptor beta chain sequence. This record comes from a study of T cell changes during pregnancy in multiple sclerosis. CDR1 is MDHEN and CDR2 is SYDVKM in the germline V gene. The length of the CDR3 is 20 residues. With V trimmed by 7 bases and J by 0 bases, 18 bases remained unmatched. The data were produced by immunoSEQ multiplex PCR, yet TCRdb's version contains in-frame clones alone and is incomplete. The sample lists roughly 89,000 clones, approximately 94% occurring once. The chain links TRBV28 to TRBJ2-7, with 13 bases fitting TRBD2. The TCR sequence derives from a female donor with multiple sclerosis, enrolled in a pregnancy study. Sequenced material: peripheral blood, taken in the third trimester of pregnancy. The CDR3 is CASTSRARLAGGQDSYEQYF. The CDR3 DNA reads as TGTGCCAGCACCTCACGGGCCCGACTAGCGGGAGGTCAGGACTCCTACGAGCAGTACTTC.